These T cell receptor beta chains were read from a single sample in a study of shared clonotypes between healthy human individuals. This table comes from immunoSEQ multiplex PCR, and its TCRdb copy is limited to in-frame clones, with some not included. The sample gives about 2 million clones, about 95% of which show up once; 1% to 1.3% is in the top ten. Sequencing used naive CD8+ T cells sorted from blood. These receptors came from a man aged 18 to 30 in good health. CDR3s include the opening cysteine and the closing phenylalanine or tryptophan. A D gene is named only where the DNA matches it firmly. Where a row states a size, it is once, few, many or the class of an expanded clone; other rows omit it.

cdr3_nt: TGTGCCAGCAGTCGGGGCAATCAGCCCCAGCATTTT
cdr3_aa: CASSRGNQPQHF
j_call: TRBJ1-5
v_call: TRBV11-2
d_call: .
clone_size: .

cdr3_nt: TGTGCCAGCAGTGTGGCAGGGGGCGATTCACCCCTCCACTTT
cdr3_aa: CASSVAGGDSPLHF
j_call: TRBJ1-6
v_call: TRBV6-4
d_call: TRBD1
clone_size: .

cdr3_nt: TGCGCCAGCAGCGCAGGAGGGACAGGGGGCTTGGGAGAGACCCAGTACTTC
cdr3_aa: CASSAGGTGGLGETQYF
j_call: TRBJ2-5
v_call: TRBV5-1
d_call: TRBD1
clone_size: .

cdr3_nt: TGCGCCAGCAGCTGGAGGGGGAACTCCTACAATGAGCAGTTCTTC
cdr3_aa: CASSWRGNSYNEQFF
j_call: TRBJ2-1
v_call: TRBV5-1
d_call: .
clone_size: .

cdr3_nt: TGCGCCAGCAGCCAAATACTGGGGGGAGTACACGAGCAGTACTTC
cdr3_aa: CASSQILGGVHEQYF
j_call: TRBJ2-7
v_call: TRBV4-3
d_call: .
clone_size: .

cdr3_nt: TGTGCCAGCAGTCCTAGGGGGTGGAATGAGCAGTTCTTC
cdr3_aa: CASSPRGWNEQFF
j_call: TRBJ2-1
v_call: TRBV27
d_call: .
clone_size: .

cdr3_nt: TGTGCCCCCAGACTAGTTTTAGGGAATGAGCAGTTCTTC
cdr3_aa: CAPRLVLGNEQFF
j_call: TRBJ2-1
v_call: TRBV7-9
d_call: .
clone_size: .

cdr3_nt: TGCGCCAGCAGTGCCGGGAGGGCCCTAGATGACACAGATACGCAGTATTTT
cdr3_aa: CASSAGRALDDTDTQYF
j_call: TRBJ2-3
v_call: TRBV10-1
d_call: TRBD2
clone_size: .

cdr3_nt: TGTGCCAGCGTCCAACCCGGGGGACTCTACGAGCAGTACTTC
cdr3_aa: CASVQPGGLYEQYF
j_call: TRBJ2-7
v_call: TRBV7-8
d_call: .
clone_size: .

cdr3_nt: TGTGCCAGCAGCTTGGGTCTAGCGGGAGTGGGCGAGCAGTACTTC
cdr3_aa: CASSLGLAGVGEQYF
j_call: TRBJ2-7
v_call: TRBV5-4
d_call: TRBD2
clone_size: .

cdr3_nt: TGCGCCAGCAGCTCCACACCGGGACAGGTAGAGACCCAGTACTTC
cdr3_aa: CASSSTPGQVETQYF
j_call: TRBJ2-5
v_call: TRBV5-1
d_call: TRBD1
clone_size: .

cdr3_nt: TGTGCCAGCAGTGTAGATACAGGAACCGGGGAGCTGTTTTTT
cdr3_aa: CASSVDTGTGELFF
j_call: TRBJ2-2
v_call: TRBV6-1
d_call: .
clone_size: .

cdr3_nt: TGCGCCAGCAGCCCGACAGGGGCCACGAGTGGCTACACCTTC
cdr3_aa: CASSPTGATSGYTF
j_call: TRBJ1-2
v_call: TRBV4-3
d_call: TRBD1
clone_size: .

cdr3_nt: TGTGCCAGCTCACCAACAACTAACTATGGCTACACCTTC
cdr3_aa: CASSPTTNYGYTF
j_call: TRBJ1-2
v_call: TRBV18
d_call: .
clone_size: .

cdr3_nt: TGCAGCGCCACCATGGCCGCCTACGAGCAGTACTTC
cdr3_aa: CSATMAAYEQYF
j_call: TRBJ2-7
v_call: TRBV29-1
d_call: .
clone_size: .

cdr3_nt: TGTGCCGTTGGCAGGGGTGGCAATCAGCCCCAGCATTTT
cdr3_aa: CAVGRGGNQPQHF
j_call: TRBJ1-5
v_call: TRBV27
d_call: .
clone_size: .

cdr3_nt: TGTGCCAGCAGCGTCGGACAGGGGGCGGGAAAACTGTTTTTT
cdr3_aa: CASSVGQGAGKLFF
j_call: TRBJ1-4
v_call: TRBV5-4
d_call: TRBD1
clone_size: .

cdr3_nt: TGTGCCAGTAGTGCCGGGACAGACTATGGCTACACCTTC
cdr3_aa: CASSAGTDYGYTF
j_call: TRBJ1-2
v_call: TRBV19
d_call: TRBD1
clone_size: .

cdr3_nt: TGCGCCAGCAGCCAAGTGCAGGACCGCTCCTACGAGCAGTACTTC
cdr3_aa: CASSQVQDRSYEQYF
j_call: TRBJ2-7
v_call: TRBV4-3
d_call: .
clone_size: .

cdr3_nt: TGTGCCAGCAGTTACTCAACAGGGGCTAATTCACCCCTCCACTTT
cdr3_aa: CASSYSTGANSPLHF
j_call: TRBJ1-6
v_call: TRBV27
d_call: TRBD1
clone_size: .

cdr3_nt: TGTGCCAGCAGCTTATATAAGCGTTTGACCTACGAGCAGTACTTC
cdr3_aa: CASSLYKRLTYEQYF
j_call: TRBJ2-7
v_call: TRBV7-2
d_call: .
clone_size: .

cdr3_nt: TGTGCCAGCAGATCCACAGGGGGAATGGATCAGCCCCAGCATTTT
cdr3_aa: CASRSTGGMDQPQHF
j_call: TRBJ1-5
v_call: TRBV6-5
d_call: TRBD1
clone_size: .

cdr3_nt: TGTGCCATCAGTGGAGCGGGGGGAATAAATGAGCAGTTCTTC
cdr3_aa: CAISGAGGINEQFF
j_call: TRBJ2-1
v_call: TRBV10-3
d_call: TRBD2
clone_size: .

cdr3_nt: TGCGCCAGTATACCACCCCTCGGATCCTACGAGCAGTACTTC
cdr3_aa: CASIPPLGSYEQYF
j_call: TRBJ2-7
v_call: TRBV5-1
d_call: .
clone_size: .

cdr3_nt: TGTGCCAGCAGTTTAACGGCCGGATACACAGATACGCAGTATTTT
cdr3_aa: CASSLTAGYTDTQYF
j_call: TRBJ2-3
v_call: TRBV28
d_call: .
clone_size: once

cdr3_nt: TGTGCCTGGAGCGGACTAGCGGGAGGGGTTGCGGGGTCCTACAATGAGCAGTTCTTC
cdr3_aa: CAWSGLAGGVAGSYNEQFF
j_call: TRBJ2-1
v_call: TRBV30
d_call: TRBD2
clone_size: .

cdr3_nt: TGTGCCAGCAGCGTCGGGAGGGGGCTTGGCTATGGCTACACCTTC
cdr3_aa: CASSVGRGLGYGYTF
j_call: TRBJ1-2
v_call: TRBV13
d_call: TRBD1
clone_size: once

cdr3_nt: TGTGCCAGCAGTGAATTTGGTAACTATGGCTACACCTTC
cdr3_aa: CASSEFGNYGYTF
j_call: TRBJ1-2
v_call: TRBV2
d_call: .
clone_size: .

cdr3_nt: TGCGCCAGCACCCGGTGGCAGGGGGCGGAAGAGACCCAGTACTTC
cdr3_aa: CASTRWQGAEETQYF
j_call: TRBJ2-5
v_call: TRBV5-1
d_call: TRBD1
clone_size: .

cdr3_nt: TGTGCCAGCAGCTTGGATCCGATTACTCCCTATGGCTACACCTTC
cdr3_aa: CASSLDPITPYGYTF
j_call: TRBJ1-2
v_call: TRBV5-4
d_call: .
clone_size: .

cdr3_nt: TGTGCCAGTAGTATGGGACACGAGCAGTACTTC
cdr3_aa: CASSMGHEQYF
j_call: TRBJ2-7
v_call: TRBV19
d_call: .
clone_size: .

cdr3_nt: TGCGCCAGCAGTAGGGATTACATGGGCGGCACAGATACGCAGTATTTT
cdr3_aa: CASSRDYMGGTDTQYF
j_call: TRBJ2-3
v_call: TRBV10-1
d_call: .
clone_size: .

cdr3_nt: TGTGCCAGCAGCCGCACCCCGAACAGATTCCCCAACAGCGAGGGCTTTGAAAAACTGTTTTTT
cdr3_aa: CASSRTPNRFPNSEGFEKLFF
j_call: TRBJ1-4
v_call: TRBV7-6
d_call: .
clone_size: .

cdr3_nt: TGTGCCAGCAGCTTAGCGGCTCCAGCGGGGGCTTCCTACGAGCAGTACTTC
cdr3_aa: CASSLAAPAGASYEQYF
j_call: TRBJ2-7
v_call: TRBV7-6
d_call: TRBD2
clone_size: .

cdr3_nt: TGTGCCAGCAGCTTAGCGGTGACACCCTACGAGCAGTACTTC
cdr3_aa: CASSLAVTPYEQYF
j_call: TRBJ2-7
v_call: TRBV7-8
d_call: .
clone_size: .

cdr3_nt: TGTGCCAGCAAATACGGGGGTGGGGAGACCCAGTACTTC
cdr3_aa: CASKYGGGETQYF
j_call: TRBJ2-5
v_call: TRBV27
d_call: .
clone_size: .

cdr3_nt: TGTGCCAGCAGTGAAGCCTCCTGGGGGGCTGACTATGGCTACACCTTC
cdr3_aa: CASSEASWGADYGYTF
j_call: TRBJ1-2
v_call: TRBV6-1
d_call: .
clone_size: .

cdr3_nt: TGCGCCAGCAGTCAATCGGGCCAGTACAATGAGCAGTTCTTC
cdr3_aa: CASSQSGQYNEQFF
j_call: TRBJ2-1
v_call: TRBV23-1
d_call: .
clone_size: .

cdr3_nt: TGTGCCAGCAGCGCATCATTAGACGGAGCGTATCGTTTTTTCGGCTACACCTTC
cdr3_aa: CASSASLDGAYRFFGYTF
j_call: TRBJ1-2
v_call: TRBV28
d_call: .
clone_size: .

cdr3_nt: TGCAGCGCCTCAGGGGGCGGAAACACCATATATTTT
cdr3_aa: CSASGGGNTIYF
j_call: TRBJ1-3
v_call: TRBV29-1
d_call: TRBD1
clone_size: .

cdr3_nt: TGTGCCAGCAGCCCCATGGGCGAGTGGGTCACAGATACGCAGTATTTT
cdr3_aa: CASSPMGEWVTDTQYF
j_call: TRBJ2-3
v_call: TRBV5-6
d_call: .
clone_size: .

cdr3_nt: TGTGCCAGCAGCTTAGGGCAGGGAACCCCCTACAATGAGCAGTTCTTC
cdr3_aa: CASSLGQGTPYNEQFF
j_call: TRBJ2-1
v_call: TRBV11-3
d_call: .
clone_size: once

cdr3_nt: TGCGCCAGCAGTGATGAAAATGAGCAGTTCTTC
cdr3_aa: CASSDENEQFF
j_call: TRBJ2-1
v_call: TRBV10-1
d_call: .
clone_size: .

cdr3_nt: TGTGCCAGCAGCTCGGGGACTAGAGCCTACGAGCAGTACTTC
cdr3_aa: CASSSGTRAYEQYF
j_call: TRBJ2-7
v_call: TRBV6-5
d_call: TRBD2
clone_size: .

cdr3_nt: TGTGCCAGCAGTATGGCCGGGGCCCTCTACAATGAGCAGTTCTTC
cdr3_aa: CASSMAGALYNEQFF
j_call: TRBJ2-1
v_call: TRBV7-9
d_call: .
clone_size: .

cdr3_nt: TGTGCCAGCAGCCCCATGGGGGGGAACACTGAAGCTTTCTTT
cdr3_aa: CASSPMGGNTEAFF
j_call: TRBJ1-1
v_call: TRBV5-6
d_call: .
clone_size: .

cdr3_nt: TGTGCCAGCAGCTCCCCAAGGGACCTGGTGAACACCGGGGAGCTGTTTTTT
cdr3_aa: CASSSPRDLVNTGELFF
j_call: TRBJ2-2
v_call: TRBV7-2
d_call: .
clone_size: .

cdr3_nt: TGTGCCAGCAGCCCCCTTGGGACAGGGGGACGCGAGCAGTTCTTC
cdr3_aa: CASSPLGTGGREQFF
j_call: TRBJ2-1
v_call: TRBV13
d_call: TRBD1
clone_size: .

cdr3_nt: TGTGCCAGCTCAGATTACAGCGAGCAAGAGACCCAGTACTTC
cdr3_aa: CASSDYSEQETQYF
j_call: TRBJ2-5
v_call: TRBV18
d_call: .
clone_size: .

cdr3_nt: TGTGCCAGCAGGCCGGGACTCACCTCTGGAAACACCATATATTTT
cdr3_aa: CASRPGLTSGNTIYF
j_call: TRBJ1-3
v_call: TRBV6-1
d_call: .
clone_size: .